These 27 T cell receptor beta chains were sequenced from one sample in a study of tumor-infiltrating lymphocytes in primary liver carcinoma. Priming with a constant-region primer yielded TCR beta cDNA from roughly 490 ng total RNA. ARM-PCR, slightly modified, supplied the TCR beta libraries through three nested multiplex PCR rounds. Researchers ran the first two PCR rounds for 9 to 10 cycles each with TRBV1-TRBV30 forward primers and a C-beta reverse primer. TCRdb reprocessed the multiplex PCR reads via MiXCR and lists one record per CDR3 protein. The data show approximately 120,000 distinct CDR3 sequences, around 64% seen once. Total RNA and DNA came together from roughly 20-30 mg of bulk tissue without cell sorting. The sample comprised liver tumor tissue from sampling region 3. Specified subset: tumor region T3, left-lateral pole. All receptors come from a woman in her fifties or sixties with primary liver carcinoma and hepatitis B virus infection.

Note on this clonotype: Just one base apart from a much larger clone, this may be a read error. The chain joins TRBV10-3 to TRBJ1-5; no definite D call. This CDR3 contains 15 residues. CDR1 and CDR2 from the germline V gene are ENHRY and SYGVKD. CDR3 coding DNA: TGTTCCATCAGTGAGTCGGTATCGGGTTCGTCGCCCCAGCATTTT. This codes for CSISESVSGSSPQHF.

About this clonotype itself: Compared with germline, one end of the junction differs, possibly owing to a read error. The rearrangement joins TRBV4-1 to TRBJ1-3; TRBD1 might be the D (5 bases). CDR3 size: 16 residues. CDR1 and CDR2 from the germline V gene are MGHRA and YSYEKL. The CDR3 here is CASSQQRGLRVNAIYF. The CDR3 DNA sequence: TGCGCCAGCAGCCAACAAAGGGGACTTCGTGTAAACGCCATATATTTT.

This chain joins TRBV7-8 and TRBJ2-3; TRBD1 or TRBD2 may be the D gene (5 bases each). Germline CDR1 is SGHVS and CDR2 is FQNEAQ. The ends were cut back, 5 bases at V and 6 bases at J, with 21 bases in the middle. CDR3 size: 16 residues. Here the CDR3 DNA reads TGTGCCAGCAGCGAAAGGATAGGGACCCCAGGGGATACGCAGTATTTT. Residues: CASSERIGTPGDTQYF.

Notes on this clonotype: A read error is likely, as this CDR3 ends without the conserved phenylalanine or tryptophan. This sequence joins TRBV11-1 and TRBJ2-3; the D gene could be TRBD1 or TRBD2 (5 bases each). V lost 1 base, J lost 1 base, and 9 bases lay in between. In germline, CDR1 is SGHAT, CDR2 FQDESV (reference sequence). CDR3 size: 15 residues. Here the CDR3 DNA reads TGTGCCAGCAGCTTAGGGCCGGGACGCACAGATACGCAGTATTTA. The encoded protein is CASSLGPGRTDTQYL.

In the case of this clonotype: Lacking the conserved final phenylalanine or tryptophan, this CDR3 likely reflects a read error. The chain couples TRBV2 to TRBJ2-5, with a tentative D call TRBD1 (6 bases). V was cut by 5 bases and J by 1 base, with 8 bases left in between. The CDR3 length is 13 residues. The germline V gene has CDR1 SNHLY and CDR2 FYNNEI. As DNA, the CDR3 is TGTGCCAGCAGTAGACAGGTCCAAGAGACCCAGTACCTC. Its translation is CASSRQVQETQYL.

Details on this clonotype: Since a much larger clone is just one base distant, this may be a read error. The CDR3 protein is CAISQDAVSYNEQFF. The CDR3 coding sequence is TGTGCCATCAGTCAGGACGCGGTATCCTACAATGAGCAGTTCTTC. The chain has TRBV10-3 and TRBJ2-1; D not resolved. Germline CDR1 ENHRY, CDR2 SYGVKD. V was pared by 5 bases and J by 1 base, with 12 bases between. This CDR3 region has 15 residues.

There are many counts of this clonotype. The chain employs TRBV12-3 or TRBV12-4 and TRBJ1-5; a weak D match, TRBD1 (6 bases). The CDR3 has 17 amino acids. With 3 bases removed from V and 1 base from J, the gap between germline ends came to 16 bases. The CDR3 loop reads CASSFGTGQGSNQPQHF. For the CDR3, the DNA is TGTGCCAGCAGTTTTGGCACAGGGCAGGGAAGCAATCAGCCCCAGCATTTT.

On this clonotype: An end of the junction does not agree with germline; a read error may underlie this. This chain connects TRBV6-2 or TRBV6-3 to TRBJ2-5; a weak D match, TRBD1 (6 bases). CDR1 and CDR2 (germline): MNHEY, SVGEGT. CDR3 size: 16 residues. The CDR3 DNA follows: TGTGCCAGCAGTTCGAGGTGGACAGTGGAATTCGGGACCCAGTGCTTC. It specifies CASSSRWTVEFGTQCF.

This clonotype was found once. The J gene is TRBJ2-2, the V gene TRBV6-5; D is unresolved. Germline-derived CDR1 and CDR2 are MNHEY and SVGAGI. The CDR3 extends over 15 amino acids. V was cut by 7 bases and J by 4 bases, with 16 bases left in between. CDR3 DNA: TGTGCCAGCAATAAAATTCCGGAAGGCACCGGGGAGCTGTTTTTT. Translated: CASNKIPEGTGELFF.

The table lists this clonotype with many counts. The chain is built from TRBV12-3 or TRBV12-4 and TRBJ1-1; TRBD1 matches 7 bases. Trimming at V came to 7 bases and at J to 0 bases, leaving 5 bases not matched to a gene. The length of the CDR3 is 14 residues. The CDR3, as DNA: TGTGCCAGCAACCCCACAGGGGTGAACACTGAAGCTTTCTTT. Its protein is CASNPTGVNTEAFF.

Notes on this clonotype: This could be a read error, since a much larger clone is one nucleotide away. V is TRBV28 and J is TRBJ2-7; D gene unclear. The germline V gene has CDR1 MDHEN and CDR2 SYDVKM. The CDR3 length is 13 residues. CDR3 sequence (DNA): TGTGCCAGCAGTTTACCTCCCCGGTACGAGCAGAACTTC. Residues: CASSLPPRYEQNF.

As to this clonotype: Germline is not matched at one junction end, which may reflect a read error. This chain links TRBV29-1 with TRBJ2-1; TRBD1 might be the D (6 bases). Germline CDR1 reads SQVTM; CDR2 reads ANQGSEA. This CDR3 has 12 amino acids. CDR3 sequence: CNDRIDYNEQFF. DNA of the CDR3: TGTAACGACAGGATTGATTACAATGAGCAGTTCTTC.

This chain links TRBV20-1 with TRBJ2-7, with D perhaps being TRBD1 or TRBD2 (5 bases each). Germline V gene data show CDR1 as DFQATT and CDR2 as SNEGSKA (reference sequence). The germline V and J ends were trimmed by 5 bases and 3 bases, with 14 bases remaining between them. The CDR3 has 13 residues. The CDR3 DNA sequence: TGCAGTGCTTTCTCCGGGACCAACTACGAGCAGTACTTC. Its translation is CSAFSGTNYEQYF.

The CDR3 region has the DNA TGCGCCAGCAGCAAAAGAGCGGGGGCTACAACTTCGTCGCAGTTCTTC. Translating gives CASSKRAGATTSSQFF. The gene calls are TRBV5-1 and TRBJ2-1; 8 bases line up with TRBD2. The CDR3 sequence is 16 residues long. V shed 4 bases and J 12 bases; nucleotides not matched to a gene: 18. CDR1 and CDR2 from the germline V gene are SGHRS and YFSETQ.

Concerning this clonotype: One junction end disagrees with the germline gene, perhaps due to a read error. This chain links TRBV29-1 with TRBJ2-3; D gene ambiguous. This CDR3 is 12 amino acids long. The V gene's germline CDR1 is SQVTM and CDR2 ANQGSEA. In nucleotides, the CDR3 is TGCAGTGTTGGATGGAGCACAGATACGCAGTATTTT. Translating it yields CSVGWSTDTQYF.

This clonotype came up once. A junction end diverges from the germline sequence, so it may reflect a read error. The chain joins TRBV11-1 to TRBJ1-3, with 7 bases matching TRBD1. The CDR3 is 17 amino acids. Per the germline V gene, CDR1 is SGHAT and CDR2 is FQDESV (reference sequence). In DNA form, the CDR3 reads TGCGCCAGCAGGGCTACAGGGGCTTTCACTCCTGGAAACACCATATATTTT. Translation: CASRATGAFTPGNTIYF.

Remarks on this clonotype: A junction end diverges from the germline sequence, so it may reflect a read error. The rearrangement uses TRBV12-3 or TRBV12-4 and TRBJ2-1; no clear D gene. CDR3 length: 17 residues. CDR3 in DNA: TGTGCCAGTAGTTTAAGAACAAGGACGGGCTCAAACAATGAGCAGTTCTTC. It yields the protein CASSLRTRTGSNNEQFF.

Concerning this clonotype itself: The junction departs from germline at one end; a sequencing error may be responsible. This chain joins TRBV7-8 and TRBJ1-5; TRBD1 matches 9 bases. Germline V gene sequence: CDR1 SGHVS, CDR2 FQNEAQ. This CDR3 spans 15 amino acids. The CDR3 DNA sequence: TGTGCCAGCAGCCCTGAACAGGGGGCGGGTCAGTCCCAGCATTTT. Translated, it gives CASSPEQGAGQSQHF.

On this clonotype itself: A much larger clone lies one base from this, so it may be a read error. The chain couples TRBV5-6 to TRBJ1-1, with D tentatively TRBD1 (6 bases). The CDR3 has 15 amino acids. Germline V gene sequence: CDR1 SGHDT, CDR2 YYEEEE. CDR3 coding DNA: TGTGCCAGCAGCTTGCGGACAGCAAGAAACATTGAAGCTTTCTTT. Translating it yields CASSLRTARNIEAFF.

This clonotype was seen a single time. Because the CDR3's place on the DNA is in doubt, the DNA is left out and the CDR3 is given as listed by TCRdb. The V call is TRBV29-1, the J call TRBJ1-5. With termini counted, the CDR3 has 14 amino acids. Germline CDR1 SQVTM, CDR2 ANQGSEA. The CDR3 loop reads CNVGGRYACQPQHF.

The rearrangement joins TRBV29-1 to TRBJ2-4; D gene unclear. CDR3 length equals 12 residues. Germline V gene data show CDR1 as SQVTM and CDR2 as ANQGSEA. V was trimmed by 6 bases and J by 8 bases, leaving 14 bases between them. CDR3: CSVGRSGDIQYF. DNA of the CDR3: TGCAGCGTCGGACGGTCTGGAGACATTCAGTACTTC.

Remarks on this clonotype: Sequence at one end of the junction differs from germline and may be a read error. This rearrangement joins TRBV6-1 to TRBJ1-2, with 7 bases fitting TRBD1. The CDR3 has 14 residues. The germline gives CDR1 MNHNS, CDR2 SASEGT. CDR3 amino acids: CASSEEGQLYGYTF. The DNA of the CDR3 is TGTGCCAGCAGTGAAGAGGGACAGCTGTATGGCTACACTTTC.

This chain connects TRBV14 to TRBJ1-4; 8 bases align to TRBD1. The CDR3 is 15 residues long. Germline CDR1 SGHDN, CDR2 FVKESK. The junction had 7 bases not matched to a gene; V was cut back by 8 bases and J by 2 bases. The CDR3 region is CASGAQGATNEKLFF. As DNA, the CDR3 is TGTGCCAGCGGCGCCCAGGGGGCGACTAATGAAAAACTGTTTTTT. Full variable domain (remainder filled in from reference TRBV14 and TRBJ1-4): EAGVTQFPSHSVIEKGQTVTLRCDPISGHDNLYWYRRVMGKEIKFLLHFVKESKQDESGMPNNRFLAERTGGTYSTLKVQPAELEDSGVYFCASGAQGATNEKLFFGSGTQLSVL.

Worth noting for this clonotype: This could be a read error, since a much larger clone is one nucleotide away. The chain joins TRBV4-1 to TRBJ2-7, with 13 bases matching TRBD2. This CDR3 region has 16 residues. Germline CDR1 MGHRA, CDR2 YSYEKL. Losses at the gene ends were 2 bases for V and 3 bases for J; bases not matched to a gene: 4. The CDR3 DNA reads TGCGCCAGCAGCCAATGGACTAGCGGGAGTGTCTACGAGCAGTACTTC. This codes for CASSQWTSGSVYEQYF.

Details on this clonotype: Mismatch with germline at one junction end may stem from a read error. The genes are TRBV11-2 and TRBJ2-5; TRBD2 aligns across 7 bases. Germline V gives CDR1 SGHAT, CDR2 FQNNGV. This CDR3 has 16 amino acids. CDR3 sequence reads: CASSPYGGRQQETRYF. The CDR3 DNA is TGTGCCAGCAGCCCCTATGGCGGGAGACAACAAGAGACCCGGTACTTC.

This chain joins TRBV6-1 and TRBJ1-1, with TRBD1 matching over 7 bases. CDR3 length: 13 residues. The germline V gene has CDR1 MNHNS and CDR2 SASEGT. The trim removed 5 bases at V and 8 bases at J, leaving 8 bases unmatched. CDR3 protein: CASSLRGRIEAFF. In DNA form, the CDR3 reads TGTGCCAGCAGTCTTAGGGGGCGCATCGAAGCTTTCTTT.

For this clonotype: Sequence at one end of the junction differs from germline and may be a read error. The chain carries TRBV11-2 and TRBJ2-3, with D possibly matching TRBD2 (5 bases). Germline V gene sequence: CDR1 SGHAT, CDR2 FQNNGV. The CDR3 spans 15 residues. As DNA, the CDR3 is TGTGCTAGCAGCTTAGAGGGCTGGCCGAAGGATACGCAGTATTTT. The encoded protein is CASSLEGWPKDTQYF.